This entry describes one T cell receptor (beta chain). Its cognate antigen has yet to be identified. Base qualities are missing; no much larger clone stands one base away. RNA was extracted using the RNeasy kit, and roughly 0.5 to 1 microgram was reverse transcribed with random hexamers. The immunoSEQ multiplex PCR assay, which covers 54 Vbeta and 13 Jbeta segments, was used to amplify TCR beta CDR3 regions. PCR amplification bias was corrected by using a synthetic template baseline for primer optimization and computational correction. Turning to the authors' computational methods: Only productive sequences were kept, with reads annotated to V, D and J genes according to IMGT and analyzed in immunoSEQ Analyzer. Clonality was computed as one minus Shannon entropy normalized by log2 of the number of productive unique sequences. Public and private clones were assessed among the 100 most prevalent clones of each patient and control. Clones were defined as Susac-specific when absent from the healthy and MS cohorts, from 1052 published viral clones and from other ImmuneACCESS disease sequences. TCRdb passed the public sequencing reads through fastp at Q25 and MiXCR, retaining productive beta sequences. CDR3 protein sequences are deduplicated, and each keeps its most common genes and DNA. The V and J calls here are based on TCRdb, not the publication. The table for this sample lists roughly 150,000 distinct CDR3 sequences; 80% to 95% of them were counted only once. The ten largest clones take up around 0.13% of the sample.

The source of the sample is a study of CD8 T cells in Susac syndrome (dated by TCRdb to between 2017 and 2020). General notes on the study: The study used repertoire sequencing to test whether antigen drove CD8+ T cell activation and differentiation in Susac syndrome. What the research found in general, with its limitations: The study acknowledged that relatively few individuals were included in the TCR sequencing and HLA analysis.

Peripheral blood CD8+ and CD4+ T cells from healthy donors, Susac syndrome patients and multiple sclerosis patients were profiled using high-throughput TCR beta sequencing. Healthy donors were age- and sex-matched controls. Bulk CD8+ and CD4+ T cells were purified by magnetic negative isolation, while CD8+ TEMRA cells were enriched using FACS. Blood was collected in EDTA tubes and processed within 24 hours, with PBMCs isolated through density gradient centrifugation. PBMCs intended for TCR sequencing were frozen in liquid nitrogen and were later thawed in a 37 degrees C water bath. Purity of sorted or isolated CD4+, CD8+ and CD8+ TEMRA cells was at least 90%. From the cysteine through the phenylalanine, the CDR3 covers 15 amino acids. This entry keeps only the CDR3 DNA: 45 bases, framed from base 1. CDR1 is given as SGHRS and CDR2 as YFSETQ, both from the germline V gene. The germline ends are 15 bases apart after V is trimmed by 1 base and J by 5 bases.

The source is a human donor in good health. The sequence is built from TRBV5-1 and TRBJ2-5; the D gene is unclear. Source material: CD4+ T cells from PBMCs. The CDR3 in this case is CASSLRVSRTETQYF. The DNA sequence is TGCGCCAGCAGCTTGAGGGTGTCAAGAACGGAGACCCAGTACTTC.